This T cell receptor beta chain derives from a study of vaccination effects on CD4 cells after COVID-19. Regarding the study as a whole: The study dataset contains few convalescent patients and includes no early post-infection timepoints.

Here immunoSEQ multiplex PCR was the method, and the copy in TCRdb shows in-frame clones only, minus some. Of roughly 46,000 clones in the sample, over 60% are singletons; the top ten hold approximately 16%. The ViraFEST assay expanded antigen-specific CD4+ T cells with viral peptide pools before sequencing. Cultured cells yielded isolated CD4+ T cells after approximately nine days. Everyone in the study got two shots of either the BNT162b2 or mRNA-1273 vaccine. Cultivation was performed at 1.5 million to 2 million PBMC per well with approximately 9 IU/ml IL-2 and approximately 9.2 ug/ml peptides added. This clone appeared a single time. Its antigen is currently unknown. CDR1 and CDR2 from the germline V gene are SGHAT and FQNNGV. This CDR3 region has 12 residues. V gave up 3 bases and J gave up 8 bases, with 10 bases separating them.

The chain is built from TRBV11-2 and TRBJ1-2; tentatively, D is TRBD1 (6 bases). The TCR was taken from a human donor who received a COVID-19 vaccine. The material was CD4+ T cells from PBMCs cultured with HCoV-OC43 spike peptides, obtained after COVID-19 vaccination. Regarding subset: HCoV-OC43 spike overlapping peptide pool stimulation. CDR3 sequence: CASSFNRDGYTF. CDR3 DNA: TGTGCCAGCAGCTTCAACAGGGACGGCTACACCTTC.